Shown below are 17 T cell receptor beta chains from a single sample sequenced in a study of cytomegalovirus exposure and HLA in healthy donors. PCR involved 60 Vbeta and 13 Jbeta primers. Assay used: immunoSEQ multiplex PCR; TCRdb lists only in-frame clones, some missing. The table records approximately 150,000 clones, roughly 85% of them present only once. The sequencing sample was made of PBMCs. The receptors here all came from a man younger than 45 in good health and CMV-seropositive.

The genes are TRBV27 and TRBJ2-1, with D uncertain. Germline-derived CDR1 and CDR2 are MNHEY and SMNVEV (reference sequence). Between the trimmed V and J ends, which lost 3 bases and 8 bases, there was a span of 11 bases. The CDR3 extends over 13 amino acids. CDR3 nucleotide sequence: TGTGCCAGCAGTTTGAGGTCCTCCGATGAGCAGTTCTTC. It translates to CASSLRSSDEQFF.

A remark on this clone: The junction differs from germline at one of its ends, possibly a read error. Other nucleotide sequences from this sample produce the same CDR3. This sequence joins TRBV5-1 and TRBJ1-1, with D unclear. The CDR3 runs to 14 residues. In germline, CDR1 is SGHRS, CDR2 YFSETQ. The CDR3 protein is CASSLEPMNTEAFF. The CDR3 DNA sequence: TGCGCCAGCAGTTTGGAGCCTATGAACACTGAAGCTTTCTTT.

The chain is built from TRBV7-9 and TRBJ1-6; 8 bases agree with TRBD1. This CDR3 has 14 residues. Losses at the gene ends were 11 bases for V and 8 bases for J; bases not matched to a gene: 11. Germline values: CDR1 SEHNR, CDR2 FQNEAQ (reference sequence). Here the CDR3 DNA reads TGTGCCGTACAGGGGGTCCGCTTTGATTCACCCCTCCACTTT. Translation gives CAVQGVRFDSPLHF.

CDR3: CASSWPGLAGANEQFF. CDR3 nucleotides: TGTGCCAGCAGCTGGCCGGGACTAGCGGGGGCTAATGAGCAGTTCTTC. The chain employs TRBV7-9 and TRBJ2-1; 14 bases are a match to TRBD2. V lost 4 bases to trimming and J lost 7 bases; unmatched junction nucleotides: 6. Germline V CDR1 and CDR2: SEHNR, FQNEAQ (reference sequence). CDR3 length: 16 residues. Complete variable domain (other parts from reference TRBV7-9 and TRBJ2-1): DTGVSQNPRHKITKRGQNVTFRCDPISEHNRLYWYRQTLGQGPEFLTYFQNEAQLEKSRLLSDRFSAERPKGSFSTLEIQRTEQGDSAMYLCASSWPGLAGANEQFFGPGTRLTVL.

A few counts support this clone. The chain couples TRBV4-1 to TRBJ1-1; TRBD1 aligns across 7 bases. Losses at the gene ends were 1 base for V and 7 bases for J; bases not matched to a gene: 3. The CDR3 consists of 13 residues. In germline, CDR1 is MGHRA, CDR2 YSYEKL. The CDR3 region has the DNA TGCGCCAGCAGCCAAGCAGGGGGGTTTGAAGCTTTCTTT. It is translated as CASSQAGGFEAFF.

The chain recombines TRBV29-1 with TRBJ1-2; D not resolved. CDR1 SQVTM and CDR2 ANQGSEA come from the germline V gene. V was cut by 7 bases and J by 0 bases, with 15 bases left in between. This CDR3 has 14 residues. The CDR3 protein is CSARLGAANYGYTF. The CDR3 nucleotides read TGCAGCGCCCGCTTAGGTGCGGCTAACTATGGCTACACCTTC.

The V gene is TRBV2, the J gene TRBJ2-7; 15 nucleotides line up with TRBD2. Germline values: CDR1 SNHLY, CDR2 FYNNEI. V lost 8 bases and J lost 4; bases outside the gene matches: 9. This CDR3 region has 16 residues. The CDR3 DNA is TGTGCCAGCTGCGGGACTAGCGGGAGGAAAGGGTACGAGCAGTACGTC. The encoded protein is CASCGTSGRKGYEQYV.

This chain links TRBV21-1 with TRBJ2-5; whether TRBD1, the table's D call, matches the DNA was not checked. TRBV21-1 is described as a pseudogene. There are 15 residues in the CDR3. For the CDR3, the DNA is TGTGCCAGCAGCAAGAACAGGGGATGGGGAGAGACCCAGTACTTC. This encodes CASSKNRGWGETQYF.

For the CDR3, the DNA is TGCGCCAGCAGCCAAAGTTGGGCGCAAGAGACCCAGTACTTC. This codes for CASSQSWAQETQYF. The chain uses TRBV4-1 and TRBJ2-5; D unclear. The CDR3 is 14 amino acids. Trimming removed 2 bases from V and 2 bases from J, with 9 bases in between. The germline V gene has CDR1 MGHRA and CDR2 YSYEKL.

The rearrangement joins TRBV6-5 to TRBJ2-3, with a tentative D call TRBD1 (5 bases). Germline CDR1 MNHEY, CDR2 SVGAGI. V was pared by 5 bases and J by 3 bases, with 9 bases between. The CDR3 consists of 13 residues. The CDR3 here is CASSPTETDTQYF. The CDR3 region has the DNA TGTGCCAGCAGTCCGACAGAGACAGATACGCAGTATTTT.

The V and J genes are TRBV7-2 and TRBJ2-1; TRBD1 is a possible D gene (6 bases). From germline, CDR1 is SGHTA and CDR2 FQGNSA. This CDR3 region has 16 residues. Trimming left V 3 bases short and J 4 bases short, with 16 bases between. The CDR3 protein is CASSFSDSLSYNEQFF. The CDR3 coding sequence is TGTGCCAGCAGCTTCTCGGACAGCCTATCTTACAATGAGCAGTTCTTC.

This chain joins TRBV11-2 and TRBJ2-3; 9 bases fit TRBD1. Looked up from germline, CDR1 is SGHAT and CDR2 is FQNNGV. The CDR3 runs to 17 residues. V lost 1 base and J lost 0; bases outside the gene matches: 5. CDR3 sequence: CASSLAGQGLSTDTQYF. DNA for the CDR3: TGTGCCAGCAGCTTAGCGGGACAGGGCCTTAGCACAGATACGCAGTATTTT. Combining the CDR3 with reference TRBV11-2 and TRBJ2-3 gives the whole variable domain EAGVAQSPRYKIIEKRQSVAFWCNPISGHATLYWYQQILGQGPKLLIQFQNNGVVDDSQLPKDRFSAERLKGVDSTLKIQPAKLEDSAVYLCASSLAGQGLSTDTQYFGPGTRLTVL.

This rearrangement joins TRBV7-9 to TRBJ1-2, with 9 bases that match TRBD1. The CDR3 totals 13 residues. V shed 5 bases and J 8 bases; nucleotides not matched to a gene: 6. CDR1 is SEHNR and CDR2 is FQNEAQ in the germline V gene (reference sequence). In DNA, the CDR3 is TGTGCCAGCAGCCAACGGACAGGGGACGGCTACACCTTC. Translated: CASSQRTGDGYTF.

The table lists this clone with a few counts. The chain has TRBV18 and TRBJ1-3, with 7 bases that match TRBD1. V dropped 6 bases and J dropped 4; count of bases not matched to a gene: 6. The CDR3 consists of 14 residues. CDR1 is KGHSH, CDR2 LQKENI, per germline. This CDR3 reads CASSLGQLGNTIYF. In nucleotides, the CDR3 is TGTGCCAGCTCCCTGGGACAGCTCGGAAACACCATATATTTT.

The V and J genes are TRBV13 and TRBJ2-5; 10 bases match TRBD2. The J call may not be correct, given that the DNA end is closer to TRBJ2-7. Looked up from germline, CDR1 is PRHDT and CDR2 is FYEKMQ (reference sequence). This CDR3 contains 16 residues. CDR3 DNA sequence: TGTGCCAGCAGCTTTGGCACAGGACTAGCGGTTTACGAGCAGTACTTC. This translates into CASSFGTGLAVYEQYF.

This clone came up once. This chain connects TRBV5-1 to TRBJ2-2, with a weak D call TRBD2 (5 bases). Trimming pared 5 bases from V and 6 bases from J, leaving 14 bases between. CDR3 length equals 14 residues. Germline CDR1 is SGHRS and CDR2 is YFSETQ. CDR3 in amino acids: CASSFGRGAGELFF. CDR3 sequence (DNA): TGCGCCAGCAGTTTTGGACGGGGAGCCGGGGAGCTGTTTTTT.

V usage is TRBV19 and J usage is TRBJ1-2, with 8 bases identical to TRBD1. CDR1 and CDR2 from the germline V gene are LNHDA and SQIVND (reference sequence). This CDR3 region has 15 residues. V lost 2 bases, J lost 8 bases, and 10 bases stayed unmatched. The CDR3 spells CASSIQGAHQGGYTF. The CDR3 DNA reads TGTGCCAGTAGTATACAGGGGGCACACCAAGGAGGCTACACCTTC.